This is a list of T cell receptor beta chains from one sample in a study of patients and donors after allogeneic stem cell transplantation. TCRdb processed the RT-PCR reads anew with MiXCR; each CDR3 protein has one entry. Of 25,000 to 35,000 distinct CDR3 sequences in the sample, approximately 7% are singletons; the top ten hold 34%. Sequencing used blood, either unsorted or a sorted T cell fraction (not recorded which). The source of these receptors is a human donor who was either an allogeneic HSCT recipient or a stem cell or donor lymphocyte infusion donor (not recorded which). It is not recorded whose cells these are; they may come from a transplant donor. CDR3s include the opening cysteine and the closing phenylalanine or tryptophan.

TRBV29-1 | CSVEGPSLRSYNEQFF
TRBV25-1 | CASSEWGPMEAYEQYF
TRBV24-1 | CATRDRLDYQPQHF
TRBV12-3/TRBV12-4 | CASSFRGPETQYF
TRBV11-2 | CASSLYLQGFGNTIYF
TRBV9 | CASSLGLAGGGTQYF
TRBV18 | CASSPLRGPETQYF
TRBV20-1 | CSAIDRGENTGELFF
TRBV24-1 | CATSDATADTQYF
TRBV7-9 | CASSLVRRGAKGAFF
TRBV18 | CASSPNRVLGYEQYF
TRBV11-1 | CASSLSGTPHFF
TRBV21-1 | CASSKVARDEKLFF
TRBV5-5 | CASSLGRDAVGTQYF
TRBV7-3 | CASSQDSSYNSPLHF
TRBV6-6 | CASSYSVPRARDLLWEQYF
TRBV11-2 | CASSLDGLVWDPYNEQFF
TRBV21-1 | CASIPDEQYF
TRBV7-8 | CASSLVPSVLAKNIQYF
TRBV20-1 | CSARDFKVYEQYF
TRBV7-9 | CASTPGREKLFF
TRBV18 | CASSPASRWEQYF
TRBV28 | CASSTQGGYTDTQYF
TRBV28 | CASSLSKGRANTGELFF
TRBV7-9 | CASSLRRTNRKPQETQYF
TRBV7-9 | CASSQDLKQFF
TRBV11-2 | CASSLVGNSKNIHYF
TRBV29-1 | CSVLPYQETQYF
TRBV5-6 | CASSLAAGEQFF
TRBV6-6 | CASVTSGDHTQYF
TRBV7-9 | CASSFSSGTSGTYEQYF
TRBV30 | CAWSGTGTGAMGETQYF
TRBV2 | CASRARGWETQYF
TRBV5-1 | CANSLVQGNGNTIYF
TRBV4-3 | CASSQDLGARALLNYGYTF
TRBV20-1 | CSALSGRSDEQYF
TRBV10-2 | CASKDAGGAYNEQFF
TRBV11-2 | CASRPTGPEQYF
TRBV11-2 | CASSPPGPPTGELFF
TRBV2 | CASIRDEGSTEAFF
TRBV28 | CASSSLTGFYGYTF
TRBV5-1 | CASSLGGRSTDTQYF
TRBV7-9 | CASSLQWGRGYTGELFF
TRBV28 | CASSLWAPNQPQHF
TRBV6-5 | CASSPGLAGLYNEQFF
TRBV27 | CASSFHRVNSPLHF
TRBV3-2 | CASNNSPLHF